The entry that follows covers one TCR beta chain sequence. This specimen comes from a study of long-term antiretroviral therapy in people with HIV. The CDR3 is 16 residues long. The ends lost 9 bases at V and 0 bases at J; junction bases unmatched: 8. In germline, CDR1 is MDHEN, CDR2 SYDVKM. The run of the v3.0 immunoSEQ assay was at survey level. Clones were read by immunoSEQ multiplex PCR, and TCRdb kept only the in-frame ones, dropping some. The table includes about 29,000 clones, roughly nine tenths detected once. This specimen consisted of unsorted PBMCs, obtained 5 years before starting antiretroviral therapy. This rearrangement joins TRBV28 to TRBJ2-6; 7 bases are shared with TRBD1. The clonotype was recovered from a middle-aged man with HIV. CDR3 in DNA: TGTGCCAGTAATACAGGGGTTTCCTCTGGGGCCAACGTCCTGACTTTC. It translates to CASNTGVSSGANVLTF.